This TCR beta chain was retrieved from a study of neurological immune-mediated disorders. Study-level points and caveats: Sharing of CDR3 amino acid sequences among expanded clones across subjects was absent, suggesting private repertoires in all groups.

This clonotype came up many times. The antigen is not known. A single run covered 15-18 subjects with over 170 million TCR-beta sequences. TCRdb reprocessed the 5' RACE reads via MiXCR and lists one record per CDR3 protein. The data show approximately 85,000 distinct CDR3 sequences, less than 15% seen once. The time point is: longitudinal time-point 2. Unsorted libraries were prepared from 2 million PBMCs that had been stored at -80 C. This clonotype was sampled from a female donor with HTLV-1-associated myelopathy (HAM/TSP). The sequenced material came from PBMCs.

CDR3 sequence reads: CASSFRYEQYF. CDR3 nucleotide sequence: TGTGCCAGCAGCTTCCGCTACGAGCAGTACTTC. The chain is built from TRBV7-8 and TRBJ2-7, with D hard to call. The CDR3 has 11 amino acids. The germline CDR1 and CDR2 sequences are SGHVS and FQNEAQ. Trimming took 3 bases from V and 3 from J, leaving 3 bases between them.